This section outlines one T cell receptor (beta chain) sequence together with its context. Its specificity is not known. This sample was included in a study of cytomegalovirus exposure and HLA in healthy donors. Study in general: Roughly 80 million unique TCRs from HLA-typed donors were held in an early data release.

The PCR was carried out with 60 Vbeta primers and 13 Jbeta primers. Sequenced by immunoSEQ multiplex PCR; TCRdb stores in-frame clones only, minus some. The table has around 140,000 clones, about four fifths seen once. Overall study results and limits: Reported findings show TCR beta sequences accurately forecast HLA-A and HLA-B alleles in most subjects. A later analysis associated around 17,000 TCR beta sequences with HLA alleles at a 0.05 false discovery rate.

Germline CDR1 reads MNHEY; CDR2 reads SVGAGI. The CDR3 consists of 14 residues. Trimming at V came to 3 bases and at J to 5 bases, leaving 5 bases not matched to a gene. The sample comprised PBMCs. The chain is built from TRBV6-5 and TRBJ1-2, with TRBD1 matching 8 bases. The TCR comes from a male donor in good health and CMV-seronegative. The chain's CDR3 is CASSYADREYGYTF. Written as DNA, the CDR3 is TGTGCCAGCAGTTATGCGGACAGGGAATATGGCTACACCTTC.